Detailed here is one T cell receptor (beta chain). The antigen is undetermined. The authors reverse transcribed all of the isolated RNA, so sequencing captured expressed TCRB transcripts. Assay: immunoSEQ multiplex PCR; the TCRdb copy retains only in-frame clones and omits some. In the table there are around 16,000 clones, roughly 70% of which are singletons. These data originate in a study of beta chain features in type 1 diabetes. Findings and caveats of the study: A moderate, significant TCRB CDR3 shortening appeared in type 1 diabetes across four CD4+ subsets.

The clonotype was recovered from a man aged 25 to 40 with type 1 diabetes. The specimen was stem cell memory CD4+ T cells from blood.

The DNA for the CDR3 is TGTGCCAGCAGCCAAGATCCAAGGGGGCCCAAAAACATTCAGTACTTC. Translating it yields CASSQDPRGPKNIQYF. The J gene is TRBJ2-4, the V gene TRBV4-2; TRBD1 matches at 7 bases. V lost 0 bases and J lost 2; bases outside the gene matches: 4. The germline V gene has CDR1 LGHNA and CDR2 YNFKEQ. CDR3 length equals 16 residues.